The 2 T cell receptor beta chains given below trace back to one sample, sequenced in a study of T cell responses to AZD1222 COVID-19 vaccine. Sequencing was performed with immunoSEQ multiplex PCR; in TCRdb, only in-frame clones are kept and a portion is missing. This sample carries about 31,000 clones, roughly 90% of them seen once, and the ten largest clones take 14%. The input for sequencing was peripheral blood, taken 28 days after the second AZD1222 dose. Receptors originate from an adult who received the AZD1222 COVID-19 vaccine.

The rearrangement links TRBV30 to TRBJ2-1, with a weak D call TRBD2 (6 bases). CDR1 and CDR2 from the germline V gene are GTSNPN and SVGIG (reference sequence). Trimming took 1 base from V and 0 from J, leaving 10 bases between them. The CDR3 is made up of 15 amino acids. The CDR3 sequence: CAWSGDLSSYNEQFF. CDR3 nucleotides: TGTGCCTGGAGTGGGGACTTGAGCTCCTACAATGAGCAGTTCTTC.

This clone was observed a handful of times. The chain uses TRBV6-5 and TRBJ1-1; D remains ambiguous. The ends were cut back, 2 bases at V and 1 base at J, with 8 bases in the middle. CDR3 length equals 14 residues. Germline V CDR1 and CDR2: MNHEY, SVGAGI. This chain's CDR3 is CASSYGQTNTEAFF. CDR3 nucleotide sequence: TGTGCCAGCAGTTACGGTCAGACGAACACTGAAGCTTTCTTT.